This paragraph covers one TCR beta chain sequence. Antigen unknown. Germline V gene data show CDR1 as SGHTA and CDR2 as FQGNSA. Trimming pared 5 bases from V and 6 bases from J, leaving 14 bases between. This CDR3 contains 14 residues. These data come from a study of cytomegalovirus exposure and HLA in healthy donors. Study-level findings and limits: In a later analysis, donors in an Asian-associated ancestry cluster reportedly had fewer N-insertions in productive TCRs than the cohort mean. An assumption of roughly uniform sequencing depth across donors underlay the presence/absence analyses.

Researchers ran the PCR with 60 Vbeta and 13 Jbeta primers. Per the original data handling: Around 11 million shared chains were among the about 80 million unique TCR beta chains that a later analysis counted. Clones were read by immunoSEQ multiplex PCR, and TCRdb kept only the in-frame ones, dropping some. V and J calls plus clone size are reproduced from that table; the DNA served to infer D and trimming. The sample shows 150,000 to 200,000 clones, approximately 80% of them seen only once. Healthy bone marrow donors made up the donor group. This receptor was obtained from a man aged 18 to 29 in good health and CMV-seropositive. The chain links TRBV7-2 to TRBJ2-1; maybe TRBD1 (5 bases). Material: PBMCs. CDR3 nucleotides: TGTGCCAGCAGCCCCTCCTCAGGGTCCAATGAGCAGTTCTTC. This gives the protein CASSPSSGSNEQFF.